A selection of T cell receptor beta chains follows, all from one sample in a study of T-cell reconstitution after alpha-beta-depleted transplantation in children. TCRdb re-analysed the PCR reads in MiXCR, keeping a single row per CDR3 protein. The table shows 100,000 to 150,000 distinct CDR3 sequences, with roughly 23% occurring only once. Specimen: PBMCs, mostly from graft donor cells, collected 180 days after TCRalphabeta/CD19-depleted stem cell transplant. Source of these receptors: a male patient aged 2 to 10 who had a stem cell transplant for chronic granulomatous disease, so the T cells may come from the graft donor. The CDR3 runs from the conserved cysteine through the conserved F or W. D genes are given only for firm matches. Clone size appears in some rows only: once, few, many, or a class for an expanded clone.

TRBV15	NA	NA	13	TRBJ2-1	TGTGCCACCAGCATCCGACTAGACGATGAGCAGTTCTTC	CATSIRLDDEQFF
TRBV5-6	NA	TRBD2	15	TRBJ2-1	TGTGCCAGCAGCTTCCGACTAGCGGGTTACAATGAGCAGTTCTTC	CASSFRLAGYNEQFF
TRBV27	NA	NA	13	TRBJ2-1	TGTGCCAGCAGTCCAAACCCCTTTAATGAGCAGTTCTTC	CASSPNPFNEQFF
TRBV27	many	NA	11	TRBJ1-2	TGTGCCAGCGGGGTCGGGTATGGCTACACCTTC	CASGVGYGYTF
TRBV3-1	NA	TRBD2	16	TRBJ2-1	TGTGCCAGCAGCCAAGACGGAGCGGGGGTCTACAATGAGCAGTTCTTC	CASSQDGAGVYNEQFF
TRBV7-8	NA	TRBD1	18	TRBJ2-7	TGTGCCAGCAGCTTAGACCCAAAGACTGGGCAGGGGGCTTCCGAGCAGTACTTC	CASSLDPKTGQGASEQYF
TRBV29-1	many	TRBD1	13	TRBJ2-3	TGCAGCGTTGGGGGACAGGGGGGAGATACGCAGTATTTT	CSVGGQGGDTQYF
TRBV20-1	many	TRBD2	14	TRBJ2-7	TGCAGTGCCATACTAGCGGGAGTCTCCCACGAGCAGTACTTC	CSAILAGVSHEQYF
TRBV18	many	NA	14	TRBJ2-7	TGTGCCAGCTCACCTTCTACGAACTCCTACGAGCAGTACTTC	CASSPSTNSYEQYF
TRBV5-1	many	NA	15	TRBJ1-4	TGCGCCAGCAGCTTGATGGGGGCTAATAATGAAAAACTGTTTTTT	CASSLMGANNEKLFF
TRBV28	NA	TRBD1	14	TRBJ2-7	TGTGCCAGCACTCGGACAGGGGGCTCCTACGAGCAGTACTTC	CASTRTGGSYEQYF
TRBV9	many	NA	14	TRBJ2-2	TGTGCCAGCAGCGAGGGGACTTACACCGGGGAGCTGTTTTTT	CASSEGTYTGELFF
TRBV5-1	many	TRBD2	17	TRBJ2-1	TGCGCCAGCAGCACCGGACTAGCGGGACTCCGTGGGGATGAGCAGTTCTTC	CASSTGLAGLRGDEQFF
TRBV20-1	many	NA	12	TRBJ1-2	TGCAGTGCTAGGGCTCTCCAGGCAAGCGAGCACTTC	CSARALQASEHF
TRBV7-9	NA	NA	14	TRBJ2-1	TGTGCCAGCAGCTTAGTACTGGCCCGGAATGAGCAGTTCTTC	CASSLVLARNEQFF
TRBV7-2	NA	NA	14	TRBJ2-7	TGTGCCAGCAGCTTCGGGGGGCTTTTCGGCGAGCAGTACTTC	CASSFGGLFGEQYF
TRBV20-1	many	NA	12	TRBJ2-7	TGCAGTGCTATACAGGGTTCCTACGAGCAGTACTTC	CSAIQGSYEQYF
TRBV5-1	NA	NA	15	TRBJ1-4	TGCGCCAGCAGCTTGTTGACGGCAACTAATGAAAAACTGTTTTTT	CASSLLTATNEKLFF
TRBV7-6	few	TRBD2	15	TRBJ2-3	TGTGCCAGCGTGCCTAGCGGGTCTAGCACAGATACGCAGTATTTT	CASVPSGSSTDTQYF
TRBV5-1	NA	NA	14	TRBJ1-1	TGCGCCAGCAAAGTCCGGCTAAGGAACACTGAAGCTTTCTTT	CASKVRLRNTEAFF
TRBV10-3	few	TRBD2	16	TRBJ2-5	TGTGCCATCAGTGGCCGGGGGCGGGAGGGCCGCGAGACCCAGTACTTC	CAISGRGREGRETQYF
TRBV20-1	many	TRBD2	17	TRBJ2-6	TGCAGTGCTGGACCTAGCGGGAGTTCGTCTGGGGCCAACGTCCTGACTTTC	CSAGPSGSSSGANVLTF
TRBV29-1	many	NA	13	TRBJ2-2	TGCAGCGTTCGGGGAGCGAACACCGGGGAGCTGTTTTTT	CSVRGANTGELFF
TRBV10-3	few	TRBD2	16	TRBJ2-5	TGTGCCATCAGTGAGATCGGGGGGGGCCCACAAGAGACCCAGTACTTC	CAISEIGGGPQETQYF
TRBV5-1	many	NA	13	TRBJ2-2	TGCGCCAGCAGCCTTGACAACACCGGGGAGCTGTTTTTT	CASSLDNTGELFF
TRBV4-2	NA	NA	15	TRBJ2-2	TGTGCCAGCAGCCAAGACGGGTCAGGTGGAGGGGAGCTGTTTTTT	CASSQDGSGGGELFF
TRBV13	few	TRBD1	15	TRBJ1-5	TGTGCCAGCAGCGCGAGGGGGACAGGCAATCAGCCCCAGCATTTT	CASSARGTGNQPQHF